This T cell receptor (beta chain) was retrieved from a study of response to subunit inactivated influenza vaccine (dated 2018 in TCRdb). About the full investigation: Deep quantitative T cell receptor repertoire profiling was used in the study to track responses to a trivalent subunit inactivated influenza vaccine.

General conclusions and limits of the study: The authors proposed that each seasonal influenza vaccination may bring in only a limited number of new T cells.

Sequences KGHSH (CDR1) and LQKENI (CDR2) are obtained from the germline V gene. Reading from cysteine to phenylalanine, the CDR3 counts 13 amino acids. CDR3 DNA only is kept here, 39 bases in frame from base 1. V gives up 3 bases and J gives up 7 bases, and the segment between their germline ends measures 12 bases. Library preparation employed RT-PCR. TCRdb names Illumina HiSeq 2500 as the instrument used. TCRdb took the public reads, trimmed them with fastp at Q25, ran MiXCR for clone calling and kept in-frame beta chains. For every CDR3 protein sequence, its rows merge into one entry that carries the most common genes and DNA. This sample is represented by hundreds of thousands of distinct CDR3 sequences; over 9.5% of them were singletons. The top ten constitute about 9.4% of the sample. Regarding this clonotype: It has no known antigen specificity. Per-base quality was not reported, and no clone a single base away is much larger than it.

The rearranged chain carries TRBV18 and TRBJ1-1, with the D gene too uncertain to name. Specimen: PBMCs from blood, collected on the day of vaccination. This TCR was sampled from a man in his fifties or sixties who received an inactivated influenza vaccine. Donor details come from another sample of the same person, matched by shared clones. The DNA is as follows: TGTGCCAGCTCACCCACCAGATCCGTTGAAGCTTTCTTT. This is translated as CASSPTRSVEAFF.